This T cell receptor (beta chain) was profiled in a study of T-cell reconstitution after alpha-beta-depleted transplantation in children. Using unique molecular identifiers, the investigators prepared the TCRbeta library. MiXCR, run by TCRdb on the PCR reads, gives a single entry per CDR3 protein. The sample holds a few hundred thousand distinct CDR3 sequences, about 11% seen once. This clonotype was counted many times. The J segment lost 6 bases and the V segment lost 0 bases, leaving 16 bases of the junction unmatched. The V gene's germline CDR1 is DFQATT and CDR2 SNEGSKA (reference sequence). CDR3 size: 18 residues.

The specimen was PBMCs, collected before TCRalphabeta/CD19-depleted stem cell transplant. The receptor was isolated from a child younger than two with acute myeloid leukemia, due to receive a stem cell transplant. This chain uses TRBV20-1 with TRBJ2-1; 8 positions match TRBD2. The CDR3 protein is CSARDPGQGAGVSNEQFF. DNA for the CDR3: TGCAGTGCTAGAGATCCCGGGCAGGGAGCGGGAGTGAGCAATGAGCAGTTCTTC.